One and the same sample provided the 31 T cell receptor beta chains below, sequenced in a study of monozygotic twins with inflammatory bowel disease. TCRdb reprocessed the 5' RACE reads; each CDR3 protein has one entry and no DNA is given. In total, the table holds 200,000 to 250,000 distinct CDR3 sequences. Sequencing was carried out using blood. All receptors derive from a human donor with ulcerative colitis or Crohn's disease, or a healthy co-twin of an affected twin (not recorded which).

CDR3 amino acids: CASSYSGGPSTDTQYF. The chain uses TRBV5-1 and TRBJ2-3; TCRdb returns TRBD2, unconfirmable since there is no DNA. The V gene's germline CDR1 is SGHRS and CDR2 YFSETQ. This CDR3 has 16 residues.

CDR3: CASSPGQVNTGELFF. The chain joins TRBV12-3 or TRBV12-4 to TRBJ2-2; without DNA, the TCRdb call of TRBD1 cannot be checked. This CDR3 is 15 amino acids long.

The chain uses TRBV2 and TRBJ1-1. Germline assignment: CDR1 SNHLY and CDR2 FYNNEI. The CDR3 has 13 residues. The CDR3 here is CARSATGSTEAFF.

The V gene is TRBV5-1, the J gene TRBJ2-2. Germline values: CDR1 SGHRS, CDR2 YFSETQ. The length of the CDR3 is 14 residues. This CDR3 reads CASSVDKNTGELFF.

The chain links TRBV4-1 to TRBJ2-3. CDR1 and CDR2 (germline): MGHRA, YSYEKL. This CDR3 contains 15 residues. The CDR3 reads CASSSIDFGADTQYF.

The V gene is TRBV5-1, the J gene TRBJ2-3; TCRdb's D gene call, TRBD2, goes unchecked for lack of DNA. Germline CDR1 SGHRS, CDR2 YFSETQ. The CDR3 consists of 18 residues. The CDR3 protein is CASSSGLAGLFSTDTQYF.

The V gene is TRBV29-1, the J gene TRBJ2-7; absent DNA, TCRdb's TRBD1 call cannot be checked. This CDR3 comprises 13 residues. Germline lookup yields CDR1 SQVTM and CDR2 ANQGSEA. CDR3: CSVRRTGRDEQYF.

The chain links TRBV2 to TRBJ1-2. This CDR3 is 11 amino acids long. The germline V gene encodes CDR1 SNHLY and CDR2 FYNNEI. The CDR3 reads CASEEGYGYTF. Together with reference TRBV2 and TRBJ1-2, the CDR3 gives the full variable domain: EPEVTQTPSHQVTQMGQEVILRCVPISNHLYFYWYRQILGQKVEFLVSFYNNEISEKSEIFDDQFSVERPDGSNFTLKIRSTKLEDSAMYFCASEEGYGYTFGSGTRLTVV.

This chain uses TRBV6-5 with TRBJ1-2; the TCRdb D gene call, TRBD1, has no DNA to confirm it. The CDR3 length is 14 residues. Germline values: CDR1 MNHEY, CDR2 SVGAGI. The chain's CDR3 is CASSYVQGLYGYTF.

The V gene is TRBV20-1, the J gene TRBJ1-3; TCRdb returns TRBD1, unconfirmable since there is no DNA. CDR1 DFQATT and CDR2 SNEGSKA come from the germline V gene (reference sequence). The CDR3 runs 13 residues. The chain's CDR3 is CSASRDAGNTIYF.

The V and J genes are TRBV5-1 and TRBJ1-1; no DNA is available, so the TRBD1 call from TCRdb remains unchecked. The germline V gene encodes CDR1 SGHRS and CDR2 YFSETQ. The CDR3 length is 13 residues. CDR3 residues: CASSGGGNTEAFF.

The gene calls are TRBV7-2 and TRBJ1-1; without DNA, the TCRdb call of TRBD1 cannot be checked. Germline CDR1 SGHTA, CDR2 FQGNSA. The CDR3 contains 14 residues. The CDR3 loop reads CASSLTRDSPEAFF.

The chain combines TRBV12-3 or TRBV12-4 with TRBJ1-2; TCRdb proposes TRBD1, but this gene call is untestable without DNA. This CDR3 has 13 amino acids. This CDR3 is CASSYFRGNGYNF.

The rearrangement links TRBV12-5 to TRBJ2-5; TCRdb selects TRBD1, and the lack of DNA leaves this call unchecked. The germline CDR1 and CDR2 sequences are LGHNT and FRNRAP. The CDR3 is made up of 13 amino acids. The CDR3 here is CASGNPEQETQYF. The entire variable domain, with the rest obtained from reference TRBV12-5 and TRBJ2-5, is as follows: DARVTQTPRHKVTEMGQEVTMRCQPILGHNTVFWYRQTMMQGLELLAYFRNRAPLDDSGMPKDRFSAEMPDATLATLKIQPSEPRDSAVYFCASGNPEQETQYFGPGTRLLVL.

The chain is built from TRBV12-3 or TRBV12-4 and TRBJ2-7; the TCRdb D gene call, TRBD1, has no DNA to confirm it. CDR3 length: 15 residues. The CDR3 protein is CASSFGGRGFDEQYF.

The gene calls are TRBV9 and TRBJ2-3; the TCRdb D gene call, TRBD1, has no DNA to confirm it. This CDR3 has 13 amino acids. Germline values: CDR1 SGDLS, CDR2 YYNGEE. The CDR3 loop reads CASSGGRIDTQYF. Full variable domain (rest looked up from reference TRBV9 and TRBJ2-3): DSGVTQTPKHLITATGQRVTLRCSPRSGDLSVYWYQQSLDQGLQFLIQYYNGEERAKGNILERFSAQQFPDLHSELNLSSLELGDSALYFCASSGGRIDTQYFGPGTRLTVL.

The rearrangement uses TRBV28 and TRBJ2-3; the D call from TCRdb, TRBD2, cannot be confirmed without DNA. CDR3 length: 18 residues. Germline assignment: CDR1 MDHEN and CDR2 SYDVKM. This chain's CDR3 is CASSLGTSGMGITDTQYF.

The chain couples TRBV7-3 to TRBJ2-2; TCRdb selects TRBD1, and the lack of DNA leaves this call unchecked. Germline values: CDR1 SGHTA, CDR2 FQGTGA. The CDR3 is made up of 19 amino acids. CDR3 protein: CASSPRHRRLGVDTGGLFF.

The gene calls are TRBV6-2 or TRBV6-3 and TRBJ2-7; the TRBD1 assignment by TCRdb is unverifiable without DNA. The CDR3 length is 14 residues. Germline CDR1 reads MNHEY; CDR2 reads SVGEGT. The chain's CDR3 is CASSYPGGRYEQYF.

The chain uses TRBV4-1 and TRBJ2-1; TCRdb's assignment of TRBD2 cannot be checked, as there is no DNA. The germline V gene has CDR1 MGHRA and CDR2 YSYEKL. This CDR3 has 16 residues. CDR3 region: CASSQPSGRWGNEQFF.

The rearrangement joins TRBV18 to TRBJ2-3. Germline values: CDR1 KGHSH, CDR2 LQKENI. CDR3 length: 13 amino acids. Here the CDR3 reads CASSPSNTDTQYF.

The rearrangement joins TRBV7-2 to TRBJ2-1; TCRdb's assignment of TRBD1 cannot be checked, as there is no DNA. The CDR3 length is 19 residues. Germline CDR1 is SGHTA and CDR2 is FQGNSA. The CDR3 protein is CASSLAGGLGSSSYNEQFF.

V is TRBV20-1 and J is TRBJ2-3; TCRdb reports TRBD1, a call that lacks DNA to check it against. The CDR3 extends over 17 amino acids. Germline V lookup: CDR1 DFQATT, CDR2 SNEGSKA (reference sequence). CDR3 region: CSARVAPPLTSTDTQYF.

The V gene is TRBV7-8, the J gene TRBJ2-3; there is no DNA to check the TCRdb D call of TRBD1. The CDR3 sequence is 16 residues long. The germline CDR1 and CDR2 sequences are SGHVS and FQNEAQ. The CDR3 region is CASSPLRQGSTDTQYF.

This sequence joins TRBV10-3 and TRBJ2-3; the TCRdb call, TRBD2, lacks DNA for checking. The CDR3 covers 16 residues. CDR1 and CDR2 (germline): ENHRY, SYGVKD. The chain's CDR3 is CAIRPGLAGGTDTQYF.

The CDR3 here is CASSLGAGLNQPQHF. V is TRBV7-2 and J is TRBJ1-5; the D gene TCRdb calls, TRBD1, cannot be checked with no DNA. The CDR3 sequence is 15 residues long. The germline V gene encodes CDR1 SGHTA and CDR2 FQGNSA.

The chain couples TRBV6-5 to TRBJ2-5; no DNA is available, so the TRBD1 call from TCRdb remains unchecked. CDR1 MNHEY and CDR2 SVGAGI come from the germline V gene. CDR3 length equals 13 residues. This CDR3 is CASMSGAGKTQYF.

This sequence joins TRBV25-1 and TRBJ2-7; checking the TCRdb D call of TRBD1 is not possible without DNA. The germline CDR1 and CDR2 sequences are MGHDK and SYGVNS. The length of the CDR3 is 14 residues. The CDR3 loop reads CASSAPGGRGWQYF.

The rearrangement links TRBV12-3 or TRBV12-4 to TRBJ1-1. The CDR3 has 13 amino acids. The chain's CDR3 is CASSFGVGTEAFF.

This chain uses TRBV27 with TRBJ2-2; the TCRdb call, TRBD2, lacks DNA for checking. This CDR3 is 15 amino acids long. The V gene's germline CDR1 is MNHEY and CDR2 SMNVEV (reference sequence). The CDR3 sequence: CASSLGLAEAGELFF.

The CDR3 loop reads CAISESTEAFF. The chain carries TRBV10-3 and TRBJ1-1. CDR3 size: 11 residues. Germline assignment: CDR1 ENHRY and CDR2 SYGVKD.